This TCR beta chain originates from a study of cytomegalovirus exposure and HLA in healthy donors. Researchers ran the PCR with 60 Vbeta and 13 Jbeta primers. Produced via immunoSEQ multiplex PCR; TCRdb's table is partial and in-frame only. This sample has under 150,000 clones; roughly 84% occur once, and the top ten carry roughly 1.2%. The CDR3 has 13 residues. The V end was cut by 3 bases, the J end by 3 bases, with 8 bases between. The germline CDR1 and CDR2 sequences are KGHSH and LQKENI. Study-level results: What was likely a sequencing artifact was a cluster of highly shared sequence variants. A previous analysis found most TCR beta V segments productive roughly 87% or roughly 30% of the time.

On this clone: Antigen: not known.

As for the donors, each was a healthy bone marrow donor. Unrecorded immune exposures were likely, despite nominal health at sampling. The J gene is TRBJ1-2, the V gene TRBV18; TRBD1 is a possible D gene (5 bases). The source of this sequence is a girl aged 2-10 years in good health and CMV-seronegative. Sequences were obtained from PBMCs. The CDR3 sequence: CASSPQGDYGYTF. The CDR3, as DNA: TGTGCCAGCTCACCGCAAGGGGACTATGGCTACACCTTC.